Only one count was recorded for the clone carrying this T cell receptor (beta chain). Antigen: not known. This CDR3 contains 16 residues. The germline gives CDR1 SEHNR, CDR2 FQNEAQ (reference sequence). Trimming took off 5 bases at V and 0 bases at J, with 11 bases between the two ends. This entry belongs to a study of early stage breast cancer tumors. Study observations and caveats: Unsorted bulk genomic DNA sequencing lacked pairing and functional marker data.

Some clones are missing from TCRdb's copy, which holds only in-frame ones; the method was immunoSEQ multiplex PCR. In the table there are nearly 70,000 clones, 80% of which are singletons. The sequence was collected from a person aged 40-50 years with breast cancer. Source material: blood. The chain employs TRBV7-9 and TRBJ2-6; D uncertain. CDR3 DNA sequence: TGTGCCAGCAGCGAATATAAGAACTCTGGGGCCAACGTCCTGACTTTC. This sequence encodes CASSEYKNSGANVLTF.